Shown below are 19 T cell receptor beta chains from a single sample sequenced in a study of T cell clonality in common variable immunodeficiency. Some clones are missing from TCRdb's copy, which holds only in-frame ones; the method was immunoSEQ multiplex PCR. Listed for the sample are 45,000 to 70,000 clones, none seen a single time. Sequenced: peripheral blood mononuclear cells. Receptors originate from a person between 18 and 75 years old in good health.

This clone was observed many times. The CDR3 is cut off 3 residues early in the read; its end comes from the germline J gene. The chain is built from TRBV5-6 and TRBJ2-7; 10 bases align to TRBD2. The CDR3 has 15 residues. Trimming removed 6 bases from V and 2 bases from J; junction bases left unmatched: 8. The germline V gene encodes CDR1 SGHDT and CDR2 YYEEEE. The CDR3 sequence is CASTWISGRTYEQYF. The DNA read from the CDR3 is TGTGCCAGCACCTGGATTAGCGGGAGGACCTACGAG.

This clone was seen many times. The CDR3 end lies 3 residues beyond the end of the read and is filled in from the germline J gene. The chain carries TRBV10-3 and TRBJ1-1; 10 nucleotides agree with TRBD1. Germline V CDR1 and CDR2: ENHRY, SYGVKD. The CDR3 loop spans 14 amino acids. CDR3 DNA (partial): TGTGCCATCAACACTGGGGGACAGGGGAATCAA. Amino acids: CAINTGGQGNQ. The whole CDR3 sequence is CAINTGGQGNQAFF.

This clone was counted ten times or more. Read data end 3 residues before the CDR3 end; the end is taken from the germline J gene. The chain carries TRBV5-4 and TRBJ2-2, with a tentative D call TRBD2 (7 bases). This CDR3 is 15 amino acids long. Trimming stripped 4 bases from V and 4 bases from J, with 14 bases between. The germline gives CDR1 SGHNT, CDR2 YYREEE (reference sequence). The sequenced CDR3 bases are TGTGCCAGCAGCCCCGGGGGGCTGGGCACCGGGGAG. This gives the protein CASSPGGLGTGE. The entire CDR3 protein is CASSPGGLGTGELFF. Supplemented by reference TRBV5-4 and TRBJ2-2, the full variable domain reads ETGVTQSPTHLIKTRGQQVTLRCSSQSGHNTVSWYQQALGQGPQFIFQYYREEENGRGNFPPRFSGLQFPNYSSELNVNALELDDSALYLCASSPGGLGTGELFFGEGSRLTVL.

There are many counts of this clone. The read stops 3 residues short of the end of the CDR3; the missing end is completed from the germline J gene. The chain carries TRBV2 and TRBJ1-2; possible D gene TRBD1, 5 bases. Deletions cut 3 bases from V and 6 bases from J, with 8 bases between. CDR1 is SNHLY, CDR2 FYNNEI, per germline. The CDR3 runs to 12 residues. CDR3: CASSDRGNGYTF. The DNA read from the CDR3 is TGTGCCAGCAGTGATCGGGGGAATGGC.

There are many counts of this clone. The CDR3 goes on 3 residues after the read ends, and that part is filled in from the germline J gene. V gene TRBV10-1 combines with J gene TRBJ2-2, with D perhaps matching TRBD1 (6 bases). Trimming took 6 bases from V and 3 from J, leaving 14 bases between them. Germline V gene data show CDR1 as WNHNN and CDR2 as SYGVQD (reference sequence). The CDR3 runs 15 residues. Incomplete CDR3 DNA: TGCGCCAGCAGAATGGGCAGGGGAGACACCGGGGAG. Translation gives CASRMGRGDTGE. The entire CDR3 sequence reads CASRMGRGDTGELFF.

This clone was detected many times. The CDR3 goes on 3 residues after the read ends, and that part is filled in from the germline J gene. The chain uses TRBV10-1 and TRBJ2-1; D possibly corresponds to TRBD2 (6 bases). V was shortened by 0 bases and J by 7 bases, with 10 bases between the two germline ends. The germline V gene encodes CDR1 WNHNN and CDR2 SYGVQD (reference sequence). The CDR3 totals 14 residues. The CDR3 sequence: CASSESGGENEQFF. Partial CDR3 DNA: TGCGCCAGCAGTGAGTCGGGGGGAGAGAATGAG.

This clone was seen a handful of times. The observed sequence ends 3 residues before the CDR3 terminus, with the missing tail filled in from the germline J gene. The chain uses TRBV20-1 and TRBJ2-7; 8 bases are a match to TRBD2. The CDR3 totals 15 residues. After removal of 3 bases from V and 3 bases from J, the junction contained 10 bases not matched to a gene. Germline-derived CDR1 and CDR2 are DFQATT and SNEGSKA (reference sequence). The CDR3 loop reads CSASPLAGNIYEQYF. The CDR3 bases that were read are TGCAGTGCTAGCCCCCTAGCGGGCAACATCTACGAG.

The sample holds many counts of this clone. The read stops 3 residues short of the end of the CDR3; the missing end is completed from the germline J gene. The chain is built from TRBV7-2 and TRBJ2-5; tentative D call: TRBD1 (5 bases). The CDR3 spans 15 residues. Germline V gene sequence: CDR1 SGHTA, CDR2 FQGNSA. V lost 3 bases, J lost 1 base, and 12 bases lay in between. The CDR3 DNA, read in part, is TGTGCCAGCAGCTTCATGGGCAGGGCCCAAGAGACC. Translation gives CASSFMGRAQET. The complete CDR3 protein is CASSFMGRAQETQYF.

In this sample, this clone turned up many times. Read data end 3 residues before the CDR3 end; the end is taken from the germline J gene. The chain links TRBV9 to TRBJ1-1; D call uncertain. The CDR3 is made up of 12 amino acids. Germline V gene lookup returns CDR1 SGDLS and CDR2 YYNGEE. CDR3 DNA (partial): TGTGCCAGCAGCACTAGAGACGGGGAA. Encoded protein: CASSTRDGE. The complete CDR3 protein is CASSTRDGEAFF. Complete variable domain (other parts from reference TRBV9 and TRBJ1-1): DSGVTQTPKHLITATGQRVTLRCSPRSGDLSVYWYQQSLDQGLQFLIQYYNGEERAKGNILERFSAQQFPDLHSELNLSSLELGDSALYFCASSTRDGEAFFGQGTRLTVV.

Many counts were recorded for this clone. Sequencing ends 3 residues short of the CDR3 end; the germline J gene provides the rest. This chain uses TRBV19 with TRBJ2-2; tentative D call: TRBD2 (7 bases). The ends were cut back, 5 bases at V and 4 bases at J, with 17 bases in the middle. The CDR3 spans 16 residues. Germline CDR1 is LNHDA and CDR2 is SQIVND (reference sequence). The sequenced part of the CDR3 DNA is TGTGCCAGTAGTCTCACAGGGAGGGCGATCACCGGGGAG. Amino acid sequence: CASSLTGRAITGE. The CDR3, in full, reads CASSLTGRAITGELFF.

This clone came up many times. The CDR3 goes on 3 residues after the read ends, and that part is filled in from the germline J gene. This chain links TRBV20-1 with TRBJ1-5; D may be TRBD1 (6 bases). This CDR3 comprises 14 residues. The V and J ends lost 5 bases and 2 bases respectively, with 13 bases between them. Germline assignment: CDR1 DFQATT and CDR2 SNEGSKA (reference sequence). CDR3 sequence reads: CSASQGGGNQPQHF. CDR3 bases read: TGCAGTGCTTCACAGGGAGGGGGCAATCAGCCC.

This clone has at least ten counts. From the germline J gene comes the end of the CDR3, since the read stops 3 residues before it. The V gene is TRBV5-1, the J gene TRBJ2-2, with D possibly matching TRBD1 (6 bases). CDR1 SGHRS and CDR2 YFSETQ come from the germline V gene. The CDR3 extends over 16 amino acids. V shed 2 bases and J shed 5 bases, with 16 bases lying between them. The covered CDR3 bases are TGCGCCAGCAGCTTAGGGGACACCGCGGGTACCGGGGAG. Amino acids: CASSLGDTAGTGE. The full CDR3 protein is CASSLGDTAGTGELFF.

This clone has ten or more counts. The read is 3 residues too short to cover the CDR3 end, so that end is filled in from the germline J gene. The genes are TRBV5-1 and TRBJ2-7, with D possibly being TRBD2 (6 bases). V lost 1 base to trimming and J lost 4 bases, with 9 bases between them. The germline gives CDR1 SGHRS, CDR2 YFSETQ. The CDR3 runs to 13 residues. The CDR3 bases that were read are TGCGCCAGCAGCTTGCAACTAGCTTACGAG. Protein sequence: CASSLQLAYE. The whole CDR3 reads CASSLQLAYEQYF.

The sample holds many counts of this clone. The CDR3 goes on 3 residues after the read ends, and that part is filled in from the germline J gene. The V call is TRBV5-5, the J call TRBJ2-7; weak D call: TRBD2 (5 bases). The CDR3 is made up of 14 amino acids. Deletions cut 2 bases from V and 2 bases from J, with 11 bases between. Germline V gene data show CDR1 as SGHKS and CDR2 as YYEKEE (reference sequence). The sequenced part of the CDR3 DNA is TGTGCCAGCAGCTTTGGACTGTCCGCCTACGAG. Its translation is CASSFGLSAYE. From start to end, the CDR3 is CASSFGLSAYEQYF.

This clone appeared many times. The read comes to an end 3 residues before the CDR3 does, leaving the germline J gene to fill in the end. The chain links TRBV20-1 to TRBJ1-1; TRBD1 is a possible D gene (6 bases). This CDR3 spans 15 amino acids. Per germline, CDR1 DFQATT and CDR2 SNEGSKA (reference sequence). V was trimmed by 0 bases and J by 3 bases, leaving 14 bases between them. CDR3 DNA, as far as it was read: TGCAGTGCTAGAGAAGGGGGGGAAAAGGACACTGAA. The encoded protein is CSAREGGEKDTE. The complete CDR3 reads CSAREGGEKDTEAFF.

This clone was found many times. The missing CDR3 end, 3 residues past where the read stops, is filled in from the germline J gene. This chain links TRBV27 with TRBJ2-3, with D possibly matching TRBD2 (6 bases). V was shortened by 6 bases and J by 4 bases, with 20 bases between the two germline ends. Germline V gene data show CDR1 as MNHEY and CDR2 as SMNVEV (reference sequence). The CDR3 sequence is 16 residues long. CDR3 DNA, as far as it was read: TGTGCCAGCAGACCCTTTCGGGGGAGCCGGGCAGATACG. Protein product: CASRPFRGSRADT. The entire CDR3 sequence reads CASRPFRGSRADTQYF.

At least ten counts were recorded for this clone. The read terminates 3 residues ahead of where the CDR3 ends, so the germline J gene completes it. The chain couples TRBV7-6 to TRBJ2-7; either TRBD1 or TRBD2 may fit D (5 bases each). The germline V gene encodes CDR1 SGHVS and CDR2 FNYEAQ. The CDR3 runs 15 residues. Trimming left V 1 base short and J 3 bases short, with 13 bases between. The CDR3 DNA, read in part, is TGTGCCAGCAGCTTAGGAGAGGGGCCCCACTACGAG. Protein sequence: CASSLGEGPHYE. The whole CDR3 is CASSLGEGPHYEQYF.

This clone appeared many times. Coverage ceases 3 residues before the CDR3 finishes, and the germline J gene fills in the end. The chain employs TRBV10-1 and TRBJ1-5; the D is unclear. Germline V gives CDR1 WNHNN, CDR2 SYGVQD (reference sequence). V was clipped by 0 bases and J by 0 bases, with 12 bases between them. The CDR3 runs 17 residues. Incomplete CDR3 DNA: TGCGCCAGCAGTGAGTCAACGGGTATTGATAGCAATCAGCCC. Protein: CASSESTGIDSNQP. The entire CDR3 protein reads CASSESTGIDSNQPQHF.

This clone came up many times. The sequenced fragment ends 3 residues before the CDR3 boundary, so the rest is inferred from the germline J gene. V and J are TRBV19 and TRBJ2-7; 7 bases fit TRBD1. CDR1 and CDR2 from the germline V gene are LNHDA and SQIVND (reference sequence). CDR3 length equals 17 residues. V lost 3 bases, J lost 3 bases, and 14 bases stayed unmatched. The CDR3 loop is CASSMVGGESSGYEQYF. The DNA read from the CDR3 is TGTGCCAGTAGTATGGTAGGGGGCGAGAGCAGCGGCTACGAG.